This is a list of T cell receptor beta chains from one sample in a study of shared clonotypes between healthy human individuals. The table came from immunoSEQ multiplex PCR; TCRdb's copy has only in-frame clones and leaves some out. The table includes roughly 2.4 million clones, 90% to 97% detected once. The sequencing input was naive CD4+ T cells sorted from blood. The receptors come from a man aged 18 to 29 in good health. Both conserved end residues are trimmed from each CDR3. Each record gives: CDR3 protein, J gene, V gene.

CDR3 protein: ASSVTGNTIY
J gene: TRBJ1-3
V gene: TRBV9

CDR3 protein: ASSLATTIQEAF
J gene: TRBJ1-1
V gene: TRBV5-1

CDR3 protein: ASSLAGTGTDTQY
J gene: TRBJ2-3
V gene: TRBV7-2

CDR3 protein: ASSLRPSYEQY
J gene: TRBJ2-7
V gene: TRBV7-2

CDR3 protein: ASSEDTTNEKLF
J gene: TRBJ1-4
V gene: TRBV6-1

CDR3 protein: AITEGNSKPDTQY
J gene: TRBJ2-3
V gene: TRBV10-3

CDR3 protein: ASGPGAWGEQF
J gene: TRBJ2-1
V gene: TRBV12-5

CDR3 protein: ASSSFSGKSEAF
J gene: TRBJ1-1
V gene: TRBV18

CDR3 protein: ASSYNLVDEQF
J gene: TRBJ2-1
V gene: TRBV11-3

CDR3 protein: ASNLDRFQETQY
J gene: TRBJ2-5
V gene: TRBV2

CDR3 protein: ASKWRDKCSYNSPLH
J gene: TRBJ1-6
V gene: TRBV6-4

CDR3 protein: ASSPPTAGELF
J gene: TRBJ2-2
V gene: TRBV18

CDR3 protein: ASSQVGKREWETQY
J gene: TRBJ2-5
V gene: TRBV4-1

CDR3 protein: ASSRWGGPNNEQF
J gene: TRBJ2-1
V gene: TRBV5-4

CDR3 protein: ASSLLGQETQY
J gene: TRBJ2-5
V gene: TRBV7-7

CDR3 protein: ASSPPGAKAYNEQF
J gene: TRBJ2-1
V gene: TRBV5-1

CDR3 protein: AWRGQQETQY
J gene: TRBJ2-5
V gene: TRBV30

CDR3 protein: ASSIIGLAGGPEDGELF
J gene: TRBJ2-2
V gene: TRBV19

CDR3 protein: ASSLSSVSYEQY
J gene: TRBJ2-7
V gene: TRBV18

CDR3 protein: ASSLRGVGNEQF
J gene: TRBJ2-1
V gene: TRBV11-3

CDR3 protein: ASSGGQGNQPQH
J gene: TRBJ1-5
V gene: TRBV2

CDR3 protein: ASSPGYEQY
J gene: TRBJ2-7
V gene: TRBV19

CDR3 protein: ASSLYGTGGYEQY
J gene: TRBJ2-7
V gene: TRBV11-3